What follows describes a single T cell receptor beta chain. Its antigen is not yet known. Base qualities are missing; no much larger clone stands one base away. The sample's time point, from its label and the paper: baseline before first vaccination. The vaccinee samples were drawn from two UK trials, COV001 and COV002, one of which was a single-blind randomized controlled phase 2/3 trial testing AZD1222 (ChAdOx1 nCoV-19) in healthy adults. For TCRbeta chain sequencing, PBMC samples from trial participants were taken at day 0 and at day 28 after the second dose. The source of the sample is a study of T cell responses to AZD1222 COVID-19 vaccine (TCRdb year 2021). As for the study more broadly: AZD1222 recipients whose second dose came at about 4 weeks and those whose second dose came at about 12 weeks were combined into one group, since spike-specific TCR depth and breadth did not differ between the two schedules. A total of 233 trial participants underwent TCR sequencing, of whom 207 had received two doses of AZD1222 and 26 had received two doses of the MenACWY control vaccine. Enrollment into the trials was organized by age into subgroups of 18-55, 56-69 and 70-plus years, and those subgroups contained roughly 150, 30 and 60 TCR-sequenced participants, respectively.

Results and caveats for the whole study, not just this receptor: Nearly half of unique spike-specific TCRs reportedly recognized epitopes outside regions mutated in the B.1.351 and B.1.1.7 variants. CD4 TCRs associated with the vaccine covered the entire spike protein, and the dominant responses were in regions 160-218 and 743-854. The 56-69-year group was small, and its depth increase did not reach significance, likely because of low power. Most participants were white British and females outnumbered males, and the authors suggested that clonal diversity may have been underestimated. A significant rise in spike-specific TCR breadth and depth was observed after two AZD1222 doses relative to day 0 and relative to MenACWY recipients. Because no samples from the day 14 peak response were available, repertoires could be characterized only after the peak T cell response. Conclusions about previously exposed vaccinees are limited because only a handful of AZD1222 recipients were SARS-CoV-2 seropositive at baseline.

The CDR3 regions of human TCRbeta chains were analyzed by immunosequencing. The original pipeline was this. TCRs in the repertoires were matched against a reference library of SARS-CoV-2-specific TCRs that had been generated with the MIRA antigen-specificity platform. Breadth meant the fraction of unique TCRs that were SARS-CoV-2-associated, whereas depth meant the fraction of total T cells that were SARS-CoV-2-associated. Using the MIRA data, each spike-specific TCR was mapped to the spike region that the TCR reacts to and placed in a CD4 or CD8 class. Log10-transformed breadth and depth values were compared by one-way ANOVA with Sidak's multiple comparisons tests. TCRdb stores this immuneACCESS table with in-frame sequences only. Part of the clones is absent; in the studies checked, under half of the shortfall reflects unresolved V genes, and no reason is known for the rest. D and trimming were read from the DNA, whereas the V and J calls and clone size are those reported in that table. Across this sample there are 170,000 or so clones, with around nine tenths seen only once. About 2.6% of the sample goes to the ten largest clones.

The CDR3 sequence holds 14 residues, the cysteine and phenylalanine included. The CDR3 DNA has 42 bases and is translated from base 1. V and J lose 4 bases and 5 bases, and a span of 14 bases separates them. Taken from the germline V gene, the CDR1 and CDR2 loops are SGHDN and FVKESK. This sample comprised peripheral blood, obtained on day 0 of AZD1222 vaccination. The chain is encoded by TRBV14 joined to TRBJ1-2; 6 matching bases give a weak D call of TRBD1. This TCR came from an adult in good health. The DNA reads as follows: TGTGCCAGCAGCCTTCAGGGGTTCCAGTATGGCTACACCTTC. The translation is CASSLQGFQYGYTF.